The TCR beta chain described here comes from a study of blood T cell repertoires in COVID-19. Study at large: The United States, Italy and Spain provided the acute and convalescent COVID-19 samples.

Per the original data handling: The assay estimated nucleated cells by amplifying reference gene primers. Using immunoSEQ multiplex PCR, the repertoire was profiled, and TCRdb retains in-frame clones only, with some absent. The DNA was the basis for D and trimming; V, J and clone size are from that table. The data contain approximately 220,000 clones, approximately 86% of them seen just once; the ten biggest clones take up roughly 4%. J lost 0 bases, V lost 3 bases, and 11 bases had no gene match. This CDR3 comprises 19 residues. CDR1 SGHTA and CDR2 FQGTGA come from the germline V gene. Recruits, aged roughly 18 to 95 years, lived in 24 US areas. Participants' reported clinical history set cohort assignment.

Specimen: PBMCs or T cells enriched from blood (not recorded which). The clonotype originates from a woman in her 30s who had been exposed to COVID-19. This chain joins TRBV7-3 and TRBJ2-6; 7 bases are shared with TRBD1. The CDR3, as DNA: TGTGCCAGCAGCTTGTCGCCAACAGGGGTGATCTCTGGGGCCAACGTCCTGACTTTC. Translated, it gives CASSLSPTGVISGANVLTF.